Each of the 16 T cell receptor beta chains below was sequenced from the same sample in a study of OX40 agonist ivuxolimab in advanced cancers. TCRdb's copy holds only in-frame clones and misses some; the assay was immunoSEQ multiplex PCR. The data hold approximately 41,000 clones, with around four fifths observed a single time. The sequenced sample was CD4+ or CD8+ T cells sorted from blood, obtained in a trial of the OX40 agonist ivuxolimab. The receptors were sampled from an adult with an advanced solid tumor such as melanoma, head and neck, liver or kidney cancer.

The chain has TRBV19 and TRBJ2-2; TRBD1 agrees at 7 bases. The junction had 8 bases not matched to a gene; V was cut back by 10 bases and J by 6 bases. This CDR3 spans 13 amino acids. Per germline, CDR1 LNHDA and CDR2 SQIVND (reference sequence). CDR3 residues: CATTMQGAGELFF. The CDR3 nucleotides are TGTGCCACAACAATGCAGGGGGCCGGGGAGCTGTTTTTT.

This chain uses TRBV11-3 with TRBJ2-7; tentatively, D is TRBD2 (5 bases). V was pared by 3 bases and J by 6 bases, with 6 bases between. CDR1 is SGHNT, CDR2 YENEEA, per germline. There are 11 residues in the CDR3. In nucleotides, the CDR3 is TGTGCCAGCAGCTTCGGGATCGAGCAGTACTTC. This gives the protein CASSFGIEQYF.

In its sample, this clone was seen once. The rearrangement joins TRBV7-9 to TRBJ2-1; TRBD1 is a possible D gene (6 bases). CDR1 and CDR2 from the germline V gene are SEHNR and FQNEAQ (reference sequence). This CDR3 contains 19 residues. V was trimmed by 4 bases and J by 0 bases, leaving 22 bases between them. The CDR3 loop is CASSSLRGLYFYSYNEQFF. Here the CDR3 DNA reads TGTGCCAGCAGCTCCCTCAGGGGCCTATATTTCTACTCCTACAATGAGCAGTTCTTC.

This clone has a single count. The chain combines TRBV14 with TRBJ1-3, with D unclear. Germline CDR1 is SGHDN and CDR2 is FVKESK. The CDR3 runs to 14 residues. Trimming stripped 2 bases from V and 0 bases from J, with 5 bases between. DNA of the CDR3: TGTGCCAGCAGCCAAATCTTCTCTGGAAACACCATATATTTT. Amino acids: CASSQIFSGNTIYF.

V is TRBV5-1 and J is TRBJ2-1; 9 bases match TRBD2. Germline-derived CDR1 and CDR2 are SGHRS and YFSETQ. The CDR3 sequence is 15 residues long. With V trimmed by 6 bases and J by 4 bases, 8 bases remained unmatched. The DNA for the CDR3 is TGCGCCAGCACCGTGGGGACTAGCAGATACAATGAGCAGTTCTTC. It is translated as CASTVGTSRYNEQFF. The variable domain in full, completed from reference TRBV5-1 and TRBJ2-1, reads KAGVTQTPRYLIKTRGQQVTLSCSPISGHRSVSWYQQTPGQGLQFLFEYFSETQRNKGNFPGRFSGRQFSNSRSEMNVSTLELGDSALYLCASTVGTSRYNEQFFGPGTRLTVL.

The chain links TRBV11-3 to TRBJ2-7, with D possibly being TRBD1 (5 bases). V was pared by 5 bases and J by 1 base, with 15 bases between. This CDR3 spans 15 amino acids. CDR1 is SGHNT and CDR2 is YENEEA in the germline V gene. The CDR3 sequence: CASSLRQFESYEQYF. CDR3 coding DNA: TGTGCCAGCAGCCTGCGACAGTTCGAGTCCTACGAGCAGTACTTC.

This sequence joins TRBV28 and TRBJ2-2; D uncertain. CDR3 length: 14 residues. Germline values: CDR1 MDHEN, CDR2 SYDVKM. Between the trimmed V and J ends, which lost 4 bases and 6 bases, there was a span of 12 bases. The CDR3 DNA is TGTGCCAGCAGTTCAATCAGACCTTCCGGGGAGCTGTTTTTT. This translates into CASSSIRPSGELFF.

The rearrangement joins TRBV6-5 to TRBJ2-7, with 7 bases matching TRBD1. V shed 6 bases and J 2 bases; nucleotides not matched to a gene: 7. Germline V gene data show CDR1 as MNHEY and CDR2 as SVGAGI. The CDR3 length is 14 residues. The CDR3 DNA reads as TGTGCCAGCAGCTTAACAGGGGCGGCCTACGAGCAGTACTTC. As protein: CASSLTGAAYEQYF.

CDR3 residues: CASSPTGHPNTDTQYF. The CDR3 coding sequence is TGTGCCAGCAGCCCCACGGGCCACCCTAACACAGATACGCAGTATTTT. The V call is TRBV5-6, the J call TRBJ2-3, with no clear D. With 4 bases removed from V and 2 bases from J, the gap between germline ends came to 17 bases. The germline V gene has CDR1 SGHDT and CDR2 YYEEEE. The CDR3 covers 16 residues.

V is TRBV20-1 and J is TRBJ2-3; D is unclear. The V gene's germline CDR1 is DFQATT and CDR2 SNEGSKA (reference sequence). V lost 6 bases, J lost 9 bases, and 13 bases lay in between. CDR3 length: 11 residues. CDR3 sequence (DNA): TGCAGTGCGTCCCCGGTAGGGACGCAGTATTTT. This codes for CSASPVGTQYF.

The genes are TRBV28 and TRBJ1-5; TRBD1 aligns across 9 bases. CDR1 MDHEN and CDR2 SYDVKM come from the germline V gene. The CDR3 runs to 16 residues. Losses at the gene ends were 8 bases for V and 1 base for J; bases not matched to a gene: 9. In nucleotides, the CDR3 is TGTGCCAGCGGATCGATCGGACAGGGGAGCAATCAGCCCCAGCATTTT. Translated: CASGSIGQGSNQPQHF. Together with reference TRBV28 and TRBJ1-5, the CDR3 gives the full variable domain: DVKVTQSSRYLVKRTGEKVFLECVQDMDHENMFWYRQDPGLGLRLIYFSYDVKMKEKGDIPEGYSVSREKKERFSLILESASTNQTSMYLCASGSIGQGSNQPQHFGDGTRLSIL.

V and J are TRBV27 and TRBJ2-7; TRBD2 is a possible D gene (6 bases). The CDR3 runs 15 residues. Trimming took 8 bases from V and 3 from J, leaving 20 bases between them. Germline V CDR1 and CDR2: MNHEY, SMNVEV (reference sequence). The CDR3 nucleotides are TGTGCCAGCCCGACAGCCCGGGACTTCGGCTACGAGCAGTACTTC. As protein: CASPTARDFGYEQYF.

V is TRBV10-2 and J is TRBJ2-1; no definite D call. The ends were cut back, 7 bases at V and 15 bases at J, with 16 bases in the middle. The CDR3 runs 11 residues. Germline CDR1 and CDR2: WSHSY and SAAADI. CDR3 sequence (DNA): TGCGCCAGCACCCGGACGACTCTGGGGTTCTTC. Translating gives CASTRTTLGFF.

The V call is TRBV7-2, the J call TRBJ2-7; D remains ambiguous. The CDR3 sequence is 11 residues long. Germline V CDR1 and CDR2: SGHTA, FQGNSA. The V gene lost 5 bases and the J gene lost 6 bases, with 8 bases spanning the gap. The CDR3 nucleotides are TGTGCCAGCAGCCTAACCAGCGAGCAGTACTTC. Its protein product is CASSLTSEQYF.

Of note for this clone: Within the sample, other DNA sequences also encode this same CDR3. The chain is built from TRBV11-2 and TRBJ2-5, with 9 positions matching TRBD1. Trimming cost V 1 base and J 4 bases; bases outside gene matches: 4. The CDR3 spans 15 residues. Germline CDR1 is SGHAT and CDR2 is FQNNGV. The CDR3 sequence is CASSLATTGGETQYF. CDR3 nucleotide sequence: TGTGCCAGCAGCTTAGCAACGACAGGGGGAGAGACCCAGTACTTC.

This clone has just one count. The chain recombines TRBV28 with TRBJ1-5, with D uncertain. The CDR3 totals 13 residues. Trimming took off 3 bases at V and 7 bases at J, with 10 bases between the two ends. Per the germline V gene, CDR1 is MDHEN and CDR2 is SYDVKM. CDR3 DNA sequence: TGTGCCAGCAGTTTCGGCCCAGACCAGCCCCAGCATTTT. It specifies CASSFGPDQPQHF.